The rows below give T cell receptor beta chains drawn from one sample of a study of T cell responses to AZD1222 COVID-19 vaccine. The method was immunoSEQ multiplex PCR; TCRdb's version includes in-frame clones alone and lacks a portion of them. The sample holds some 130,000 clones, 89% seen once. The sequencing here drew on peripheral blood, taken on day 0 of AZD1222 vaccination. The origin of the receptors is an adult in good health. Both conserved end residues are part of each CDR3. A D gene is named only where the DNA matches it firmly. Not every row has a clone size; where given, it reads once, few, many or a size class.

clone size: .
J gene: TRBJ1-1
V gene: TRBV7-2
D gene: .
CDR3 DNA: TGTGCCAGCAGCCTCCGGGGGAACACTGAAGCTTTCTTT
CDR3 protein: CASSLRGNTEAFF

clone size: once
J gene: TRBJ2-5
V gene: TRBV30
D gene: .
CDR3 DNA: TGTGCCTGGAGTAATGGAGAGACCCAGTACTTC
CDR3 protein: CAWSNGETQYF

clone size: .
J gene: TRBJ1-2
V gene: TRBV5-1
D gene: .
CDR3 DNA: TGCGCCAGCAGCTTGGGGGCAGGAGCTAACTATGGCTACACCTTC
CDR3 protein: CASSLGAGANYGYTF

clone size: .
J gene: TRBJ1-4
V gene: TRBV18
D gene: .
CDR3 DNA: TGTGCCAGCTCACCGGAAGGTGAAAAACTGTTTTTT
CDR3 protein: CASSPEGEKLFF

clone size: .
J gene: TRBJ1-2
V gene: TRBV9
D gene: .
CDR3 DNA: TGTGCCAGCAGCGTAGGAGGGCGGTATGGCTACACCTTC
CDR3 protein: CASSVGGRYGYTF

clone size: .
J gene: TRBJ2-7
V gene: TRBV12-3/TRBV12-4
D gene: .
CDR3 DNA: TGTGCCAGCAGTCTGAGGACAAACGAGCAGTACTTC
CDR3 protein: CASSLRTNEQYF

clone size: .
J gene: TRBJ1-2
V gene: TRBV7-2
D gene: TRBD1
CDR3 DNA: TGTGCCAGCAGCCCAGGACAGGGGGGTAACTATGGCTACACCTTC
CDR3 protein: CASSPGQGGNYGYTF

clone size: .
J gene: TRBJ2-7
V gene: TRBV24-1
D gene: .
CDR3 DNA: TGTGCCACCAGTAGTTACCCGAATAACTACGAGCAGTACTTC
CDR3 protein: CATSSYPNNYEQYF

clone size: .
J gene: TRBJ1-2
V gene: TRBV11-1
D gene: .
CDR3 DNA: TGTGCCAGCAGCTTAGCGCTGACAGACGAGAACTATGGCTACACCTTC
CDR3 protein: CASSLALTDENYGYTF

clone size: .
J gene: TRBJ2-7
V gene: TRBV12-5
D gene: .
CDR3 DNA: TGTGCTAGTGGCCACCCCTACGAGCAGTACTTC
CDR3 protein: CASGHPYEQYF

clone size: .
J gene: TRBJ1-6
V gene: TRBV6-5
D gene: .
CDR3 DNA: TGTGCCAGCAGTTACTCTGGAAGCTCCTATAATTCACCCCTCCACTTT
CDR3 protein: CASSYSGSSYNSPLHF

clone size: .
J gene: TRBJ1-2
V gene: TRBV6-5
D gene: .
CDR3 DNA: TGTGCCAGCAGTTACGATATTTCGGGGACGGGGTATGGCTACACCTTC
CDR3 protein: CASSYDISGTGYGYTF

clone size: .
J gene: TRBJ1-4
V gene: TRBV3-1/TRBV3-2
D gene: TRBD1
CDR3 DNA: TGTGCCAGCAGGGTGACAGGGACCCATGAAAAACTGTTTTTT
CDR3 protein: CASRVTGTHEKLFF

clone size: .
J gene: TRBJ1-1
V gene: TRBV4-3
D gene: .
CDR3 DNA: TGCGCCAGCAGCCGTGCGGGGGTGAACACTGAAGCTTTCTTT
CDR3 protein: CASSRAGVNTEAFF

clone size: .
J gene: TRBJ1-4
V gene: TRBV6-2/TRBV6-3
D gene: .
CDR3 DNA: TGTGCCAGCAGTCGGGGGACCGTCCTTTCCGGAGAAAAACTGTTTTTT
CDR3 protein: CASSRGTVLSGEKLFF

clone size: .
J gene: TRBJ2-3
V gene: TRBV6-2/TRBV6-3
D gene: TRBD2
CDR3 DNA: TGTGCCAGCAGCTTTGATTCGACTAGCGGGGCCGTCGTGGGTTCAGATACGCAGTATTTT
CDR3 protein: CASSFDSTSGAVVGSDTQYF

clone size: many
J gene: TRBJ2-5
V gene: TRBV6-1
D gene: TRBD2
CDR3 DNA: TGTGCCAGCAGTGAACTAGCGGGGGGGCAAGAGACCCAGTACTTC
CDR3 protein: CASSELAGGQETQYF

clone size: .
J gene: TRBJ1-1
V gene: TRBV10-3
D gene: TRBD1
CDR3 DNA: TGTGCCATCTCGGGACAGGGGGCGGACACTGAAGCTTTCTTT
CDR3 protein: CAISGQGADTEAFF

clone size: .
J gene: TRBJ1-5
V gene: TRBV28
D gene: .
CDR3 DNA: TGTGCCAGCAGTTTGGACACCAATCAGCCCCAGCATTTT
CDR3 protein: CASSLDTNQPQHF

clone size: .
J gene: TRBJ2-7
V gene: TRBV11-2
D gene: TRBD1
CDR3 DNA: TGTGCCAGCAGCCGTCCGGGGACAGGAGGTTACGAGCAGTACTTC
CDR3 protein: CASSRPGTGGYEQYF

clone size: few
J gene: TRBJ2-1
V gene: TRBV2
D gene: .
CDR3 DNA: TGTGCCAGCATTTGGGCGGAGACAGACAATGAGCAGTTCTTC
CDR3 protein: CASIWAETDNEQFF

clone size: .
J gene: TRBJ2-7
V gene: TRBV12-5
D gene: .
CDR3 DNA: TGTGCTAGTGGTTTGGTACGGACGAACGGGGTGTCTGGGTCCTACGAGCAGTACTTC
CDR3 protein: CASGLVRTNGVSGSYEQYF

clone size: .
J gene: TRBJ2-1
V gene: TRBV3-1/TRBV3-2
D gene: .
CDR3 DNA: TGTGCCAGCAGTTCCTCAGGGAGACCGGCCTACAATGAGCAGTTCTTC
CDR3 protein: CASSSSGRPAYNEQFF

clone size: .
J gene: TRBJ2-5
V gene: TRBV14
D gene: .
CDR3 DNA: TGTGCCAGCAGACGACACTCTCAAGAGACCCAGTACTTC
CDR3 protein: CASRRHSQETQYF

clone size: .
J gene: TRBJ1-1
V gene: TRBV30
D gene: .
CDR3 DNA: TGTGCCTGGATGCACGGGGGGAACACTGAAGCTTTCTTT
CDR3 protein: CAWMHGGNTEAFF

clone size: few
J gene: TRBJ2-2
V gene: TRBV11-2
D gene: TRBD2
CDR3 DNA: TGTGCCAGCAGCTTCCGAGGGCTAGCGGGGGTCCCCGGGGAGCTGTTTTTT
CDR3 protein: CASSFRGLAGVPGELFF